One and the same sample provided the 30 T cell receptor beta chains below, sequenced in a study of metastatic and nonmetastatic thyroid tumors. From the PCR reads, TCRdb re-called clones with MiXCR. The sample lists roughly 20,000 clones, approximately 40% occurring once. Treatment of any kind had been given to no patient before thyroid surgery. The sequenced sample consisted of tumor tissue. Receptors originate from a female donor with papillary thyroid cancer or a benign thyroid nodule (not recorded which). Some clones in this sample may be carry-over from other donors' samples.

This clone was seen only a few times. The DNA for the CDR3 is TGTGCCAGCAAAATTAAGGGGGCGGGAGAGCAGTACTTC. Translation gives CASKIKGAGEQYF. The J gene is TRBJ2-7, the V gene TRBV6-1; weak D call: TRBD1 (7 bases). CDR1 is MNHNS, CDR2 SASEGT, per germline. V shed 7 bases and J shed 7 bases, with 17 bases lying between them. The CDR3 runs 13 residues.

CDR3 DNA: TGTGCCTGGAGGATGGGGCTCACCACAGATACGCAGTATTTT. Its protein product is CAWRMGLTTDTQYF. This sequence joins TRBV30 and TRBJ2-3, with D possibly being TRBD1 (5 bases). V gave up 3 bases and J gave up 2 bases, with 12 bases separating them. The CDR3 is 14 amino acids. Germline values: CDR1 GTSNPN, CDR2 SVGIG (reference sequence).

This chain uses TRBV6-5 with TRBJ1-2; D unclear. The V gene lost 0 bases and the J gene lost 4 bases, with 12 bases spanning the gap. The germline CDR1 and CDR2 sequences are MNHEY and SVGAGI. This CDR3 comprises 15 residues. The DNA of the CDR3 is TGTGCCAGCAGTTACTCCGGCGGGTCGACCTATGGCTACACCTTC. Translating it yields CASSYSGGSTYGYTF.

The CDR3 spells CASSLEMLPETQYF. In DNA, the CDR3 is TGCGCCAGCAGCTTGGAGATGCTCCCAGAGACCCAGTACTTC. The chain carries TRBV5-1 and TRBJ2-5, with D unclear. The CDR3 totals 14 residues. Germline V gene lookup returns CDR1 SGHRS and CDR2 YFSETQ. The V and J ends lost 0 bases and 4 bases respectively, with 10 bases between them.

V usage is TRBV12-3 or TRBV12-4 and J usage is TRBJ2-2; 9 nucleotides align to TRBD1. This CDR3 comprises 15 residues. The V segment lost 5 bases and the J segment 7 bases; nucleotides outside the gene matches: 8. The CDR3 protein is CASSQGTGFGGELFF. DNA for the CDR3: TGTGCCAGCAGTCAAGGGACAGGGTTTGGCGGGGAGCTGTTTTTT.

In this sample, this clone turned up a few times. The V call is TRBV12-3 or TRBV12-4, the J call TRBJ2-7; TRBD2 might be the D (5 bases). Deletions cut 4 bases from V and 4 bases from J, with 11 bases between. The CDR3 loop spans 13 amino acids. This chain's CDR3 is CASSYERAYEQYF. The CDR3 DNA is TGTGCCAGCAGTTACGAGAGGGCATACGAGCAGTACTTC.

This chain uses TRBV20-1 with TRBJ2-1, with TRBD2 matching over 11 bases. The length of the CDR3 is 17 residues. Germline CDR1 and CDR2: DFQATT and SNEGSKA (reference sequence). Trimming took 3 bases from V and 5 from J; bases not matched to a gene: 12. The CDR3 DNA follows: TGCAGTGCTAGCTCCCTCGGGACTAGCGGCGATAACAATGAGCAGTTCTTC. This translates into CSASSLGTSGDNNEQFF.

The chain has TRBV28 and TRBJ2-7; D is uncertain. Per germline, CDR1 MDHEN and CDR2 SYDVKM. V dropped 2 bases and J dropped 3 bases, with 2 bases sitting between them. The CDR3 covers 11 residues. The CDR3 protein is CASSLIYEQYF. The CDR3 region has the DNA TGTGCCAGCAGTTTAATCTACGAGCAGTACTTC.

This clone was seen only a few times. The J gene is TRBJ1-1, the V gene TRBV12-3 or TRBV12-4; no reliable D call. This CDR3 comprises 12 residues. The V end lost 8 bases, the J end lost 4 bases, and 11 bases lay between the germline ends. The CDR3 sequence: CASLGMGTEAFF. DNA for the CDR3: TGTGCCAGCCTAGGGATGGGCACTGAAGCTTTCTTT.

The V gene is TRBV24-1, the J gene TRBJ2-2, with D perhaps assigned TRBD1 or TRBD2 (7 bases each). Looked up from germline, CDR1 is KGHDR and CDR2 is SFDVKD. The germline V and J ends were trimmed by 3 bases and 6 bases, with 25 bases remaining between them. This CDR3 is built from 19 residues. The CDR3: CATSDPGTVTGGSAGELFF. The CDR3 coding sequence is TGTGCCACCAGTGATCCGGGGACAGTCACCGGGGGGTCCGCCGGGGAGCTGTTTTTT.

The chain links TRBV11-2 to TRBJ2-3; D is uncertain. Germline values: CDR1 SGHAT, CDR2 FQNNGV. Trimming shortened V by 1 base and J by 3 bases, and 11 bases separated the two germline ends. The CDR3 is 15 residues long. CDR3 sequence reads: CASSLGPKATDTQYF. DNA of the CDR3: TGTGCCAGCAGCTTAGGTCCAAAGGCTACAGATACGCAGTATTTT.

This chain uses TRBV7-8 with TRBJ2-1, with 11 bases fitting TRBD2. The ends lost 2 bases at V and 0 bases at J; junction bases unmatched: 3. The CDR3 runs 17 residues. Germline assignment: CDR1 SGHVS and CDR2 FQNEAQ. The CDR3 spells CASSLFTSGSSYNEQFF. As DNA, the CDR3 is TGTGCCAGCAGCTTATTCACTAGCGGGAGCTCCTACAATGAGCAGTTCTTC.

Here the CDR3 reads CSASHPGGYGGYTF. Here the CDR3 DNA reads TGCAGTGCTAGTCATCCGGGGGGGTATGGCGGCTACACCTTC. J is TRBJ1-2 and V is TRBV20-1; TRBD1 is a possible D gene (5 bases). The germline V gene has CDR1 DFQATT and CDR2 SNEGSKA (reference sequence). The CDR3 is made up of 14 amino acids. V was trimmed by 3 bases and J by 8 bases, leaving 19 bases between them.

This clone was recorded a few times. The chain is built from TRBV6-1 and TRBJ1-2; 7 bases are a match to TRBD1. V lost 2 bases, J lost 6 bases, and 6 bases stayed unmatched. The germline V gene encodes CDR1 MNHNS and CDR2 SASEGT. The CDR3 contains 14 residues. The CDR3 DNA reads TGTGCCAGCAGTGAAACAGGGGTTAGGCATGGCTACACCTTC. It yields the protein CASSETGVRHGYTF.

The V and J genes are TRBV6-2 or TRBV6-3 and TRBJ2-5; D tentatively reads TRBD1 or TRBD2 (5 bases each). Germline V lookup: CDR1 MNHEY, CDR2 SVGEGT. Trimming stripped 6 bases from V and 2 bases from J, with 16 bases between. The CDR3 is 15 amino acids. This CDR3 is CASSSTGTEQETQYF. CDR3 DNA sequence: TGTGCCAGCAGCTCTACCGGGACCGAACAAGAGACCCAGTACTTC.

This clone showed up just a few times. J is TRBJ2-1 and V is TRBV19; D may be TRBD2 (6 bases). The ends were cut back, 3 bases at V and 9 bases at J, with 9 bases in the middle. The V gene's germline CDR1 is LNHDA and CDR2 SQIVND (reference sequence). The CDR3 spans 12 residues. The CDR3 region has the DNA TGTGCCAGTAGTATTAGGGGAGGTGAGCAGTTCTTC. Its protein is CASSIRGGEQFF.

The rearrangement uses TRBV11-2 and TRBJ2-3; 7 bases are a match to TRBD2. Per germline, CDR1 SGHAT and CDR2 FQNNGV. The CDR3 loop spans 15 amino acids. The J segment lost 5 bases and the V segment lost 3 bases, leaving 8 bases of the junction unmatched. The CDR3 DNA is TGTGCCAGCAGCTTTAGGCGGGAGCAAGTAGATACGCAGTATTTT. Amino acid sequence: CASSFRREQVDTQYF.

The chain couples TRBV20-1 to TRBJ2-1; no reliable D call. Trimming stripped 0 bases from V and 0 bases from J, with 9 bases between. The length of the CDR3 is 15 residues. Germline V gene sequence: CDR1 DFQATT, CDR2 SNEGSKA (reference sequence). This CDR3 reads CSAREAPSSYNEQFF. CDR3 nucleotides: TGCAGTGCTAGAGAGGCGCCCAGCTCCTACAATGAGCAGTTCTTC.

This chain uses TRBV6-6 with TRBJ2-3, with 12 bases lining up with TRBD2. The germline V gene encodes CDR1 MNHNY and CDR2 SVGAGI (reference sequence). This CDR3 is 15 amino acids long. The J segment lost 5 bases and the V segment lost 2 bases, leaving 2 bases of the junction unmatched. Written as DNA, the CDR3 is TGTGCCAGCAGTTACCTAGCGGGAGGGGTAGATACGCAGTATTTT. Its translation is CASSYLAGGVDTQYF.

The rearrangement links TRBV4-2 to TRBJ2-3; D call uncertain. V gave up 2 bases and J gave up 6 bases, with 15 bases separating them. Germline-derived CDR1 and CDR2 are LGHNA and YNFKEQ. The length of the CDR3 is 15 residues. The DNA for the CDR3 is TGTGCCAGCAGCCAACCGGGTCCCGATCCTGATACGCAGTATTTT. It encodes CASSQPGPDPDTQYF.

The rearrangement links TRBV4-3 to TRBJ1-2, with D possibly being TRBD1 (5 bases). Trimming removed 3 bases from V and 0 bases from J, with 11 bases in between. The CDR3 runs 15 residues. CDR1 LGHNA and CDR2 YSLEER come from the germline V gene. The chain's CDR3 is CASSQGPGTNYGYTF. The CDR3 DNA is TGCGCCAGCAGCCAGGGACCGGGAACTAACTATGGCTACACCTTC.

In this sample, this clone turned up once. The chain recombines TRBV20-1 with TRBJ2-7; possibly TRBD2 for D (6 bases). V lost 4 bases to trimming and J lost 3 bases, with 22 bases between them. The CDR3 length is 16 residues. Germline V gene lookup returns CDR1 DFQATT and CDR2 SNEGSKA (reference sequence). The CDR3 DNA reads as TGCAGTGCTACACCCTCGACTAGTCCATCCTTCTACGAGCAGTACTTC. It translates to CSATPSTSPSFYEQYF.

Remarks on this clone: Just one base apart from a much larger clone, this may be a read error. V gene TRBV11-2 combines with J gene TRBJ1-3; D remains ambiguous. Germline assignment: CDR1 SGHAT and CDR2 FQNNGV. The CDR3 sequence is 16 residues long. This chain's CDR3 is CASSPSRMSSGITIYF. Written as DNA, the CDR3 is TGTGCCAGCAGCCCATCCCGCATGAGCTCTGGAATCACCATATATTTT.

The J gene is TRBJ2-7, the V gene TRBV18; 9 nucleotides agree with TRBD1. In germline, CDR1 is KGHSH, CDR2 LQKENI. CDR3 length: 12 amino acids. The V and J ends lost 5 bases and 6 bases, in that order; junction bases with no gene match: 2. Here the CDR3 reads CASSVQGAEQYF. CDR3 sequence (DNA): TGTGCCAGCTCAGTACAGGGGGCCGAGCAGTACTTC.

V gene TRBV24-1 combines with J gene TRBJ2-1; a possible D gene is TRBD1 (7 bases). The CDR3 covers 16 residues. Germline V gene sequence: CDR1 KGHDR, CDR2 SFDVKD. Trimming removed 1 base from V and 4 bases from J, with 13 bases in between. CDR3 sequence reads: CATSDFSGGLYNEQFF. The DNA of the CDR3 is TGTGCCACCAGTGATTTTTCAGGGGGGCTGTACAATGAGCAGTTCTTC.

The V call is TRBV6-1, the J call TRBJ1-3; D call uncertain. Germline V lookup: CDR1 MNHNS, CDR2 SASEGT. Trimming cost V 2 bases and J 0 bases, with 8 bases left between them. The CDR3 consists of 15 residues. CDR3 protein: CASSEMVLSGNTIYF. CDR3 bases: TGTGCCAGCAGTGAAATGGTGCTCTCTGGAAACACCATATATTTT.

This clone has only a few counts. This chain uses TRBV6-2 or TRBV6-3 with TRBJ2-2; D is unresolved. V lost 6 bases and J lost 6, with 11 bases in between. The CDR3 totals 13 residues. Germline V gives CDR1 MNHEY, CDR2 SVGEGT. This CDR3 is CASSRRQAGELFF. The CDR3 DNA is TGTGCCAGCAGCCGAAGACAAGCCGGGGAGCTGTTTTTT.

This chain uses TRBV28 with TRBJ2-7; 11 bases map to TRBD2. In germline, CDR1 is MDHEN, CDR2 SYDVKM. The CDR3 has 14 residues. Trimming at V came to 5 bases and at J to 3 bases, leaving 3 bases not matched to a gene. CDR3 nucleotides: TGTGCCAGCAGTCCCGGGACTAGCGGCTACGAGCAGTACTTC. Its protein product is CASSPGTSGYEQYF.

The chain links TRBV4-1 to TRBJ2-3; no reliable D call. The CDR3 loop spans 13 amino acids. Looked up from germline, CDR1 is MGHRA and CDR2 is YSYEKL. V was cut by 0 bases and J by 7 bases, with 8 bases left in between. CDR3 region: CASSQDVGNTQYF. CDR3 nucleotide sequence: TGCGCCAGCAGCCAAGATGTAGGAAATACGCAGTATTTT.

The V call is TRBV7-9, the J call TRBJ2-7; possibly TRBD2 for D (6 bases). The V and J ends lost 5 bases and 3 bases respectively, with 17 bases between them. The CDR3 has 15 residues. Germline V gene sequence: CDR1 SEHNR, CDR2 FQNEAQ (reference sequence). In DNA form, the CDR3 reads TGTGCCAGCAGCCAGTCCGGGGGACGAGTCTACGAGCAGTACTTC. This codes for CASSQSGGRVYEQYF. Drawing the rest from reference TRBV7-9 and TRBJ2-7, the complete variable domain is DTGVSQNPRHKITKRGQNVTFRCDPISEHNRLYWYRQTLGQGPEFLTYFQNEAQLEKSRLLSDRFSAERPKGSFSTLEIQRTEQGDSAMYLCASSQSGGRVYEQYFGPGTRLTVT.